The 26 T cell receptor beta chains below come from one sample, sequenced in a study of control samples from healthy donors and cancer patients. The protocol was immunoSEQ multiplex PCR, while the TCRdb copy is restricted to in-frame clones and leaves out a portion. The table records 250,000 to 300,000 clones, roughly 82% of them present only once. The sequenced material came from PBMCs. These receptors were taken from a woman between 55 and 75 years old with lung cancer.

As for this clone: Other DNA sequences in the sample encode the same CDR3. The rearrangement joins TRBV7-9 to TRBJ2-7, with D hard to call. The CDR3 covers 12 residues. V lost 2 bases and J lost 4, with 6 bases in between. CDR1 SEHNR and CDR2 FQNEAQ come from the germline V gene (reference sequence). The CDR3 region is CASSLTEYEQYF. CDR3 DNA: TGTGCCAGCAGCTTAACGGAGTACGAGCAGTACTTC. Drawing the rest from reference TRBV7-9 and TRBJ2-7, the complete variable domain is DTGVSQNPRHKITKRGQNVTFRCDPISEHNRLYWYRQTLGQGPEFLTYFQNEAQLEKSRLLSDRFSAERPKGSFSTLEIQRTEQGDSAMYLCASSLTEYEQYFGPGTRLTVT.

This chain joins TRBV28 and TRBJ1-3, with a tentative D call TRBD1 (6 bases). The germline gives CDR1 MDHEN, CDR2 SYDVKM. CDR3 length: 14 amino acids. Trimming took 6 bases from V and 2 from J, leaving 11 bases between them. The CDR3 coding sequence is TGTGCCAGCAGACCGACAGGCGCTGGAAACACCATATATTTT. Translated: CASRPTGAGNTIYF.

This chain uses TRBV19 with TRBJ1-5, with 7 bases lining up with TRBD1. The germline V gene encodes CDR1 LNHDA and CDR2 SQIVND (reference sequence). This CDR3 contains 15 residues. J gave up 2 bases and V 8 bases, and 9 bases lay outside the gene matches. This CDR3 reads CASRLTGVGNQPQHF. CDR3 DNA: TGTGCCAGTCGGTTAACAGGGGTGGGCAATCAGCCCCAGCATTTT. The entire variable domain, with the rest obtained from reference TRBV19 and TRBJ1-5, is as follows: DGGITQSPKYLFRKEGQNVTLSCEQNLNHDAMYWYRQDPGQGLRLIYYSQIVNDFQKGDIAEGYSVSREKKESFPLTVTSAQKNPTAFYLCASRLTGVGNQPQHFGDGTRLSIL.

The chain couples TRBV5-5 to TRBJ1-1; the D is unclear. V dropped 1 base and J dropped 0 bases, with 7 bases sitting between them. Germline V gene data show CDR1 as SGHKS and CDR2 as YYEKEE (reference sequence). The CDR3 runs to 14 residues. For the CDR3, the DNA is TGTGCCAGCAGCTTGTTTCAGATGAACACTGAAGCTTTCTTT. It yields the protein CASSLFQMNTEAFF.

The chain combines TRBV5-1 with TRBJ2-7; 14 nucleotides align to TRBD2. Germline assignment: CDR1 SGHRS and CDR2 YFSETQ. Germline trimming cut 4 bases from V and 6 bases from J; bases unmatched to any gene: 9. The CDR3 is 16 residues long. Here the CDR3 DNA reads TGCGCCAGCAGCCCGGGGGGACTAGCGGGAGCTAGCGAGCAGTACTTC. Translated, it gives CASSPGGLAGASEQYF. Variable domain in full (rest from reference TRBV5-1 and TRBJ2-7): KAGVTQTPRYLIKTRGQQVTLSCSPISGHRSVSWYQQTPGQGLQFLFEYFSETQRNKGNFPGRFSGRQFSNSRSEMNVSTLELGDSALYLCASSPGGLAGASEQYFGPGTRLTVT.

This chain links TRBV10-2 with TRBJ2-7, with TRBD2 as a possible D gene (5 bases). Germline CDR1 WSHSY, CDR2 SAAADI. The V and J ends lost 4 bases and 2 bases respectively, with 9 bases between them. The CDR3 runs to 13 residues. CDR3 region: CASSGDSAYEQYF. Written as DNA, the CDR3 is TGCGCCAGCAGTGGGGATAGCGCCTACGAGCAGTACTTC.

The sample holds a few counts of this clone. V gene TRBV24-1 combines with J gene TRBJ2-1; D possibly corresponds to TRBD1 (5 bases). This CDR3 has 17 residues. V shed 5 bases and J shed 3 bases, with 19 bases lying between them. CDR1 is KGHDR, CDR2 SFDVKD, per germline. The CDR3 DNA reads as TGTGCCACCAGTGGCTTGGGGCGTGGGGCTTTCTACAATGAGCAGTTCTTC. This translates into CATSGLGRGAFYNEQFF.

CDR3 coding DNA: TGTGCCTGGGTCAGTACACCCTACAGGGATGAGCAGTTCTTC. It is translated as CAWVSTPYRDEQFF. The chain recombines TRBV30 with TRBJ2-1; the D gene is possibly TRBD1 (6 bases). CDR3 length equals 14 residues. The germline V and J ends were trimmed by 5 bases and 8 bases, with 19 bases remaining between them. Looked up from germline, CDR1 is GTSNPN and CDR2 is SVGIG (reference sequence).

The V call is TRBV27, the J call TRBJ2-7, with 9 bases fitting TRBD1. J gave up 4 bases and V 3 bases, and 1 base lay outside the gene matches. Germline V CDR1 and CDR2: MNHEY, SMNVEV (reference sequence). The CDR3 extends over 13 amino acids. The CDR3 DNA is TGTGCCAGCAGTTTCGGACAGGGGTACGAGCAGTACTTC. Amino acid sequence: CASSFGQGYEQYF.

In this sample, this clone turned up once. This chain connects TRBV28 to TRBJ2-7; perhaps TRBD1 as D (6 bases). This CDR3 has 15 amino acids. Germline values: CDR1 MDHEN, CDR2 SYDVKM. V was clipped by 6 bases and J by 4 bases, with 19 bases between them. Here the CDR3 reads CASRPGGGRGYEQYF. In DNA form, the CDR3 reads TGTGCCAGCAGACCAGGTGGGGGCAGGGGATACGAGCAGTACTTC.

The chain joins TRBV28 to TRBJ1-6; D unresolved. Trimming took 8 bases from V and 5 from J, leaving 10 bases between them. CDR1 MDHEN and CDR2 SYDVKM come from the germline V gene. The CDR3 extends over 13 amino acids. DNA of the CDR3: TGTGCCAGCTATGGCCTGAATAATTCACCCCTCCACTTT. Translating it yields CASYGLNNSPLHF.

The chain recombines TRBV6-9 with TRBJ1-6, with 8 positions matching TRBD1. CDR3 size: 14 residues. Germline V gene sequence: CDR1 MNHGY, CDR2 SVAAGI. The V segment lost 10 bases and the J segment 10 bases; nucleotides outside the gene matches: 12. Written as DNA, the CDR3 is TGTGCCATTTCGACAGGGGTCCCTCACTCACCCCTCCACTTT. This gives the protein CAISTGVPHSPLHF.

The chain couples TRBV10-3 to TRBJ1-5; no firm D call. The CDR3 loop spans 15 amino acids. CDR1 ENHRY and CDR2 SYGVKD come from the germline V gene. The V and J ends lost 0 bases and 7 bases respectively, with 13 bases between them. The CDR3 here is CAISESEPNGQPQHF. The CDR3 DNA reads TGTGCCATCAGTGAGTCGGAACCGAACGGGCAGCCCCAGCATTTT.

The rearrangement uses TRBV19 and TRBJ1-2, with D maybe TRBD1 (5 bases). Germline-derived CDR1 and CDR2 are LNHDA and SQIVND (reference sequence). CDR3 length: 13 amino acids. The V gene lost 6 bases and the J gene lost 8 bases, with 16 bases spanning the gap. CDR3 protein: CASRTTASRGYTF. CDR3 coding DNA: TGTGCCAGTAGAACGACAGCCTCTAGGGGCTACACCTTC.

The chain uses TRBV9 and TRBJ1-1; D ambiguous. Germline values: CDR1 SGDLS, CDR2 YYNGEE. Trimming cost V 0 bases and J 0 bases, with 12 bases left between them. The CDR3 consists of 16 residues. The CDR3 sequence is CASSVGVEVMNTEAFF. As DNA, the CDR3 is TGTGCCAGCAGCGTAGGGGTAGAGGTCATGAACACTGAAGCTTTCTTT.

This chain links TRBV19 with TRBJ2-1; 9 bases align to TRBD2. With 5 bases clipped from V and 0 bases from J, the junction kept 5 bases outside the gene matches. Germline assignment: CDR1 LNHDA and CDR2 SQIVND (reference sequence). The CDR3 consists of 16 residues. CDR3 sequence reads: CASSLIAGASYNEQFF. The CDR3, as DNA: TGTGCCAGTAGTTTAATAGCGGGGGCCTCCTACAATGAGCAGTTCTTC.

The V call is TRBV30, the J call TRBJ2-1; 7 bases agree with TRBD2. From germline, CDR1 is GTSNPN and CDR2 SVGIG (reference sequence). J gave up 0 bases and V 2 bases, and 4 bases lay outside the gene matches. The length of the CDR3 is 15 residues. As DNA, the CDR3 is TGTGCCTGGAGTCCCGGCGGGAGCTCCTACAATGAGCAGTTCTTC. Its translation is CAWSPGGSSYNEQFF.

This clone was recorded once. The CDR3 spells CASSWAGVNTEAFF. In DNA form, the CDR3 reads TGTGCCAGCAGCTGGGCCGGGGTGAACACTGAAGCTTTCTTT. The chain recombines TRBV6-2 or TRBV6-3 with TRBJ1-1; D is undetermined. The CDR3 is made up of 14 amino acids. With 6 bases removed from V and 0 bases from J, the gap between germline ends came to 11 bases. Germline V gene lookup returns CDR1 MNHEY and CDR2 SVGEGT.

This clone has just a few counts. CDR3 bases: TGTGCCAGCAGCTTAGTGGAATCCGGCTATGGCTACACCTTC. Protein sequence: CASSLVESGYGYTF. V gene TRBV11-2 combines with J gene TRBJ1-2; D not resolved. Germline V gives CDR1 SGHAT, CDR2 FQNNGV. CDR3 length equals 14 residues. The ends were cut back, 1 base at V and 4 bases at J, with 10 bases in the middle.

This clone was seen just once. This rearrangement joins TRBV5-6 to TRBJ2-7; D not resolved. Deletions cut 4 bases from V and 2 bases from J, with 16 bases between. The CDR3 spans 15 residues. Germline CDR1 reads SGHDT; CDR2 reads YYEEEE. CDR3 sequence: CASSLPLTDPYEQYF. The CDR3 bases are TGTGCCAGCAGCCTGCCCTTGACTGATCCCTACGAGCAGTACTTC.

The chain couples TRBV3-1 (or the pseudogene TRBV3-2) to TRBJ2-3, with 7 positions matching TRBD2. Losses at the gene ends were 1 base for V and 4 bases for J; bases not matched to a gene: 11. The CDR3 runs 17 residues. Germline V gene lookup returns CDR1 LGHDT and CDR2 YNNKEL (reference sequence). The DNA of the CDR3 is TGTGCCAGCAGCCAAGGGGAGACTAGCACGTTTGCAGATACGCAGTATTTT. The encoded protein is CASSQGETSTFADTQYF.

This chain's CDR3 is CASSQVGAGASYGYTF. The CDR3 nucleotides read TGCGCCAGCAGCCAAGTAGGGGCAGGGGCTTCGTATGGCTACACCTTC. This sequence joins TRBV4-1 and TRBJ1-2; TRBD1 is a possible D gene (6 bases). The CDR3 spans 16 residues. Trimming shortened V by 1 base and J by 5 bases, and 17 bases separated the two germline ends. CDR1 is MGHRA, CDR2 YSYEKL, per germline.

Comment on this clone: At the DNA level, this CDR3 is encoded by other sequences in the same sample as well. This chain connects TRBV18 to TRBJ1-5; D remains unclear. V lost 2 bases and J lost 0, with 2 bases in between. Looked up from germline, CDR1 is KGHSH and CDR2 is LQKENI. The CDR3 is 13 amino acids. CDR3 region: CASSPDSNQPQHF. CDR3 sequence (DNA): TGTGCCAGCTCACCAGATAGCAATCAGCCCCAGCATTTT.

This clone has more than one count but fewer than ten. The rearrangement joins TRBV10-3 to TRBJ2-5; TRBD2 matches 13 bases. Germline V gene sequence: CDR1 ENHRY, CDR2 SYGVKD. The CDR3 covers 17 residues. The V gene end was trimmed by 10 bases and the J gene end by 1 base; junction bases not matched to a gene: 12. DNA for the CDR3: TGTGCCAGCCGGGGGACTAGCGGGGTGATGGGCCAAGAGACCCAGTACTTC. Translation: CASRGTSGVMGQETQYF.

The genes are TRBV7-3 and TRBJ2-2; 8 nucleotides match TRBD1. The CDR3 length is 15 residues. Trimming took 7 bases from V and 1 from J; bases not matched to a gene: 5. CDR1 and CDR2 from the germline V gene are SGHTA and FQGTGA. CDR3 amino acids: CASTMDRVNTGELFF. Written as DNA, the CDR3 is TGTGCCAGCACCATGGACAGGGTGAACACCGGGGAGCTGTTTTTT. Drawing the rest from reference TRBV7-3 and TRBJ2-2, the complete variable domain is GAGVSQTPSNKVTEKGKYVELRCDPISGHTALYWYRQSLGQGPEFLIYFQGTGAADDSGLPNDRFFAVRPEGSVSTLKIQRTERGDSAVYLCASTMDRVNTGELFFGEGSRLTVL.

The chain links TRBV3-1 (or the pseudogene TRBV3-2) to TRBJ1-2; 8 bases are shared with TRBD1. Germline lookup yields CDR1 LGHDT and CDR2 YNNKEL (reference sequence). V was clipped by 1 base and J by 5 bases; unmatched bases: 6. This CDR3 comprises 15 residues. In DNA form, the CDR3 reads TGTGCCAGCAGCCAAGTAGCAGGGGGCAATTATGGCTACACCTTC. This gives the protein CASSQVAGGNYGYTF.